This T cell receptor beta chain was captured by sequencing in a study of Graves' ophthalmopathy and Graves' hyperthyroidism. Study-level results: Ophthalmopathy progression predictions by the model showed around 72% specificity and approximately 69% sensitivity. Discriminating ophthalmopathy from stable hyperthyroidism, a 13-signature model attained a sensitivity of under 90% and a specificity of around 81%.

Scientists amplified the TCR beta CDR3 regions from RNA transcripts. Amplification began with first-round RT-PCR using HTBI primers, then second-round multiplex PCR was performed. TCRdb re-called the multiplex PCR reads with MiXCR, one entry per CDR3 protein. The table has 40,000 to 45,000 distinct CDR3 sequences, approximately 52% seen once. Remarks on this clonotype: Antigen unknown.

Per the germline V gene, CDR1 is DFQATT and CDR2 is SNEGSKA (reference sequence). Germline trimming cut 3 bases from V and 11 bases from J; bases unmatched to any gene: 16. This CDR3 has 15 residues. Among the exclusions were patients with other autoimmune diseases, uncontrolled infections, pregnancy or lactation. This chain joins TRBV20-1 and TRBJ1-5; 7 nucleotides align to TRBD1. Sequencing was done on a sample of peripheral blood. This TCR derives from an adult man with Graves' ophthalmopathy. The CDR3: CSARIRQGSIETQHF. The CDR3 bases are TGCAGTGCTAGGATACGACAGGGTAGTATCGAGACCCAGCATTTT.